This T cell receptor (beta chain) was identified in a study of patients and donors after allogeneic stem cell transplantation. After removal of 0 bases from V and 3 bases from J, the junction contained 4 bases not matched to a gene. The germline gives CDR1 MGHRA, CDR2 YSYEKL. The CDR3 has 16 residues. This clonotype has a handful of counts. TCRdb re-called the RT-PCR reads through MiXCR, storing one row per CDR3 protein. The sample contains roughly 190,000 distinct CDR3 sequences, about 40% of which appear only once. The rearrangement joins TRBV4-1 to TRBJ2-1; 8 bases agree with TRBD2. The sequenced sample consisted of blood, either unsorted or a sorted T cell fraction (not recorded which). This TCR was sampled from a human donor who was either an allogeneic HSCT recipient or a stem cell or donor lymphocyte infusion donor (not recorded which). It is not recorded whose cells these are; they may come from a transplant donor. The CDR3 spells CASSQDGTSLYNEQFF. The CDR3 DNA follows: TGCGCCAGCAGCCAAGACGGGACTAGTCTCTACAATGAGCAGTTCTTC.